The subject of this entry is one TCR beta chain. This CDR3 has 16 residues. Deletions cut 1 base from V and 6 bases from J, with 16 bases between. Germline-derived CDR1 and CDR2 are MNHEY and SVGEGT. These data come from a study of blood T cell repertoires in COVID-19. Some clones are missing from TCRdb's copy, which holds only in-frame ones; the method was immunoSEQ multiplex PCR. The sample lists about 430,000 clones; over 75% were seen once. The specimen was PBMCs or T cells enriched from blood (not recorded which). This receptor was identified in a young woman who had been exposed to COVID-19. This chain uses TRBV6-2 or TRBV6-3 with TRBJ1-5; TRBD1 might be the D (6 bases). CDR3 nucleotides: TGTGCCAGCAGTTACTTCCCAGGGGATGTCGTTCAGCCCCAGCATTTT. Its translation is CASSYFPGDVVQPQHF.